The next 30 T cell receptor beta chains were all read from a single sample in a study of T-cell reconstitution after alpha-beta-depleted transplantation in children. Construction of the TCRbeta library involved unique molecular identifiers. TCRdb re-derived calls from the PCR reads in MiXCR, one entry per CDR3 protein. The data hold 670,000 or so distinct CDR3 sequences, with around 13% observed a single time. This sample comprised PBMCs, obtained before TCRalphabeta/CD19-depleted stem cell transplant. The source of these receptors is a girl aged 2-9 years with congenital amegakaryocytic thrombocytopenia, due to receive a stem cell transplant.

The chain recombines TRBV20-1 with TRBJ1-5, with D unclear. The V end was cut by 6 bases, the J end by 7 bases, with 13 bases between. The CDR3 contains 12 residues. Looked up from germline, CDR1 is DFQATT and CDR2 is SNEGSKA (reference sequence). CDR3 protein: CSAARITQPQHF. The CDR3 DNA sequence: TGCAGTGCCGCTCGAATAACCCAGCCCCAGCATTTT.

This clonotype was seen more than once but under ten times. CDR3 amino acids: CASGGYGTDTQYF. In nucleotides, the CDR3 is TGTGCCAGCGGAGGATACGGCACAGATACGCAGTATTTT. This sequence joins TRBV7-2 and TRBJ2-3, with a weak D call TRBD2 (5 bases). V was cut by 8 bases and J by 1 base, with 10 bases left in between. CDR3 length: 13 amino acids. CDR1 is SGHTA, CDR2 FQGNSA, per germline.

There are a few counts of this clonotype. The V call is TRBV5-5, the J call TRBJ1-2, with unresolved D. CDR3 length: 14 residues. Trimming took off 4 bases at V and 4 bases at J, with 14 bases between the two ends. The V gene's germline CDR1 is SGHKS and CDR2 YYEKEE (reference sequence). The CDR3 nucleotides read TGTGCCAGCAGCCAGACTCAGACCTTCTATGGCTACACCTTC. It encodes CASSQTQTFYGYTF.

This sequence joins TRBV7-9 and TRBJ2-2; 11 bases are shared with TRBD1. The CDR3 covers 16 residues. J lost 5 bases, V lost 4 bases, and 6 bases had no gene match. CDR1 SEHNR and CDR2 FQNEAQ come from the germline V gene (reference sequence). CDR3 amino acids: CASSYWTGGATGELFF. DNA of the CDR3: TGTGCCAGCAGCTACTGGACAGGGGGCGCGACCGGGGAGCTGTTTTTT.

This clonotype was detected only a few times. V is TRBV5-5 and J is TRBJ2-5, with 13 bases matching TRBD2. The CDR3 consists of 16 residues. Losses at the gene ends were 4 bases for V and 7 bases for J; bases not matched to a gene: 10. CDR1 is SGHKS, CDR2 YYEKEE, per germline (reference sequence). Here the CDR3 DNA reads TGTGCCAGCAGCGGAAGTAGGACTAGCGGGAGTGGGACCCAGTACTTC. The encoded protein is CASSGSRTSGSGTQYF.

The table lists this clonotype with many counts. The V gene is TRBV12-3 or TRBV12-4, the J gene TRBJ1-4, with TRBD1 identical over 8 bases. The CDR3 contains 14 residues. J gave up 10 bases and V 6 bases, and 10 bases lay outside the gene matches. The CDR3 nucleotides read TGTGCCAGCAGCCCCGGGGCCACAGGGGGAAAACTGTTTTTT. Amino acids: CASSPGATGGKLFF.

The V call is TRBV4-1, the J call TRBJ2-1, with TRBD2 matching over 9 bases. With V trimmed by 4 bases and J by 6 bases, 16 bases remained unmatched. The CDR3 covers 18 residues. Germline V gene lookup returns CDR1 MGHRA and CDR2 YSYEKL. The CDR3 protein is CASSPSKSGLAPFNEQFF. CDR3 in DNA: TGCGCCAGCAGCCCCAGTAAATCGGGACTAGCACCATTCAATGAGCAGTTCTTC.

This clonotype occurred a few times. In nucleotides, the CDR3 is TGCAGTGCTAGAGCCCCGGAGGCTAGAGATTACAATGAGCAGTTCTTC. This encodes CSARAPEARDYNEQFF. The rearrangement links TRBV20-1 to TRBJ2-1; maybe TRBD2 (5 bases). Germline CDR1 DFQATT, CDR2 SNEGSKA (reference sequence). The CDR3 has 16 residues. V was clipped by 1 base and J by 4 bases, with 17 bases between them.

In its sample, this clonotype was seen many times. This rearrangement joins TRBV12-3 or TRBV12-4 to TRBJ2-4; D is unresolved. V lost 3 bases and J lost 7, with 16 bases in between. This CDR3 has 15 residues. The CDR3 loop is CASSLQGSPVNIQYF. CDR3 nucleotides: TGTGCCAGCAGTTTGCAAGGGTCGCCCGTTAACATTCAGTACTTC.

This clonotype was detected ten times or more. The V call is TRBV7-6, the J call TRBJ2-1; the D gene is possibly TRBD1 (7 bases). This CDR3 spans 15 amino acids. The germline CDR1 and CDR2 sequences are SGHVS and FNYEAQ. V dropped 6 bases and J dropped 4 bases, with 16 bases sitting between them. The CDR3 loop reads CASSLVAGGYNEQFF. The CDR3 coding sequence is TGTGCCAGCAGTTTGGTGGCAGGGGGGTACAATGAGCAGTTCTTC.

The sample holds a few counts of this clonotype. For the CDR3, the DNA is TGCAGCGTTGAAGATCCCCAGGCCCGGGGGGCCTACGAGCAGTACTTC. Its protein is CSVEDPQARGAYEQYF. The chain has TRBV29-1 and TRBJ2-7, with 7 bases identical to TRBD2. Trimming at V came to 0 bases and at J to 2 bases, leaving 10 bases not matched to a gene. Germline CDR1 reads SQVTM; CDR2 reads ANQGSEA. The CDR3 has 16 amino acids.

This clonotype showed up many times. The chain links TRBV5-1 to TRBJ1-2, with D tentatively TRBD1 (6 bases). Germline lookup yields CDR1 SGHRS and CDR2 YFSETQ. Between the trimmed V and J ends, which lost 4 bases and 0 bases, there was a span of 7 bases. This CDR3 is 13 amino acids long. CDR3: CASSGTPNYGYTF. The DNA for the CDR3 is TGCGCCAGCAGCGGGACACCTAACTATGGCTACACCTTC.

This clonotype was found a few times. The rearrangement uses TRBV7-3 and TRBJ1-1; tentative D call: TRBD1 (6 bases). CDR1 and CDR2 (germline): SGHTA, FQGTGA. The CDR3 is 17 residues long. V was shortened by 0 bases and J by 2 bases, with 16 bases between the two germline ends. The CDR3 DNA sequence: TGTGCCAGCAGCTTAACGGGGCATTCGGACAGCAACACTGAAGCTTTCTTT. Translated, it gives CASSLTGHSDSNTEAFF. Full variable domain (outside the CDR3, taken from reference TRBV7-3 and TRBJ1-1): GAGVSQTPSNKVTEKGKYVELRCDPISGHTALYWYRQSLGQGPEFLIYFQGTGAADDSGLPNDRFFAVRPEGSVSTLKIQRTERGDSAVYLCASSLTGHSDSNTEAFFGQGTRLTVV.

This clonotype was detected only a few times. This chain connects TRBV5-1 to TRBJ2-7; D is unclear. From germline, CDR1 is SGHRS and CDR2 YFSETQ. The CDR3 totals 15 residues. V was pared by 1 base and J by 0 bases, with 11 bases between. The CDR3 region is CASSLKTGTSYEQYF. The CDR3 DNA sequence: TGCGCCAGCAGCTTGAAGACTGGAACCTCCTACGAGCAGTACTTC.

This clonotype was counted ten times or more. J is TRBJ2-1 and V is TRBV29-1; TRBD2 matches 12 bases. The V gene end was trimmed by 0 bases and the J gene end by 7 bases; junction bases not matched to a gene: 4. The CDR3 sequence is 15 residues long. Germline loops: CDR1 SQVTM, CDR2 ANQGSEA. DNA for the CDR3: TGCAGCGTTGAAGAGAGAGGACTAGCGGGGAATGAGCAGTTCTTC. Its protein product is CSVEERGLAGNEQFF.

This clonotype was counted a few times. The chain links TRBV5-1 to TRBJ2-7; 9 nucleotides match TRBD1. Germline values: CDR1 SGHRS, CDR2 YFSETQ. J was trimmed by 7 bases and V by 0 bases; bases with no gene match: 8. CDR3 length equals 15 residues. CDR3 bases: TGCGCCAGCAGCTTGGCCTCCGGGACAGGGTATGAGCAGTACTTC. Protein sequence: CASSLASGTGYEQYF. Based on the CDR3 plus reference TRBV5-1 and TRBJ2-7, the full variable domain is KAGVTQTPRYLIKTRGQQVTLSCSPISGHRSVSWYQQTPGQGLQFLFEYFSETQRNKGNFPGRFSGRQFSNSRSEMNVSTLELGDSALYLCASSLASGTGYEQYFGPGTRLTVT.

The chain carries TRBV7-2 and TRBJ2-7; D call uncertain. This CDR3 spans 12 amino acids. Trimming removed 1 base from V and 6 bases from J, with 7 bases in between. The V gene's germline CDR1 is SGHTA and CDR2 FQGNSA. In DNA, the CDR3 is TGTGCCAGCAGCTTAGATTTTTCCGAGCAGTACTTC. Its translation is CASSLDFSEQYF.

The sample holds many counts of this clonotype. The CDR3 sequence is CSARGGMLYEQYF. As DNA, the CDR3 is TGCAGTGCTAGGGGGGGGATGCTTTACGAGCAGTACTTC. The rearrangement uses TRBV20-1 and TRBJ2-7; 7 bases align to TRBD2. This CDR3 region has 13 residues. J was trimmed by 4 bases and V by 3 bases; bases with no gene match: 6. Germline V gene lookup returns CDR1 DFQATT and CDR2 SNEGSKA (reference sequence).

This clonotype was counted a few times. The chain couples TRBV4-1 to TRBJ2-7; 16 bases align to TRBD2. CDR1 is MGHRA, CDR2 YSYEKL, per germline. V lost 4 bases and J lost 6; bases outside the gene matches: 18. CDR3 length: 20 residues. The CDR3 DNA is TGCGCCAGCAGCCGACTTTTGGGGACTAGCGGGAGGGCCTTAAGATCCGAGCAGTACTTC. It specifies CASSRLLGTSGRALRSEQYF.

Ten or more counts support this clonotype. The chain links TRBV6-5 to TRBJ2-3; D gene unclear. CDR1 MNHEY and CDR2 SVGAGI come from the germline V gene. The V gene lost 0 bases and the J gene lost 4 bases, with 11 bases spanning the gap. CDR3 size: 15 residues. The CDR3 loop reads CASSYSRRGPDTQYF. CDR3 nucleotide sequence: TGTGCCAGCAGTTACTCGCGGAGAGGCCCAGATACGCAGTATTTT.

This clonotype was seen at least ten times. This chain uses TRBV11-1 with TRBJ2-1; 12 positions match TRBD2. Germline V lookup: CDR1 SGHAT, CDR2 FQDESV (reference sequence). The CDR3 runs to 18 residues. Trimming cost V 5 bases and J 0 bases; bases outside gene matches: 8. CDR3 bases: TGTGCCAGCAGCGCCGGGACTAGCGGGCAACACTCCTACAATGAGCAGTTCTTC. Its protein is CASSAGTSGQHSYNEQFF.

This clonotype was seen at least ten times. This chain links TRBV12-3 or TRBV12-4 with TRBJ1-6; possibly TRBD1 for D (5 bases). This CDR3 comprises 14 residues. Trimming cost V 6 bases and J 7 bases, with 13 bases left between them. The CDR3: CASSTTVPNSPLHF. The CDR3 region has the DNA TGTGCCAGCAGCACGACAGTACCGAATTCACCCCTCCACTTT.

This clonotype was seen repeatedly, ten times or more. The rearrangement links TRBV29-1 to TRBJ2-1, with 11 bases matching TRBD2. Germline CDR1 SQVTM, CDR2 ANQGSEA. The trim removed 3 bases at V and 0 bases at J, leaving 10 bases unmatched. The CDR3 has 18 residues. The CDR3 loop reads CSVEGVPSGRLSYNEQFF. The CDR3 DNA is TGCAGCGTTGAGGGTGTTCCTAGCGGGAGGCTCTCCTACAATGAGCAGTTCTTC.

Points on this clonotype: A much larger clone differs from this one at a single base, so this may be a read error. The rearrangement uses TRBV12-3 or TRBV12-4 and TRBJ2-1; D is possibly TRBD1 or TRBD2 (5 bases each). The CDR3 spans 13 residues. CDR3 DNA sequence: TGTGCCAGCAGTCGAGGGACGGCTAATGAGCCGTTCTTC. It encodes CASSRGTANEPFF.

The chain links TRBV7-8 to TRBJ2-3; 7 nucleotides line up with TRBD2. The CDR3 spans 16 residues. The V and J ends lost 10 bases and 3 bases, in that order; junction bases with no gene match: 16. Germline CDR1 SGHVS, CDR2 FQNEAQ. The CDR3 reads CATVGLSGKYTDTQYF. As DNA, the CDR3 is TGTGCCACCGTGGGCTTGAGCGGGAAGTATACAGATACGCAGTATTTT.

Comment on this clonotype: A single base separates this from a much larger clone, so it may be a read error. The CDR3 does not end in the conserved phenylalanine or tryptophan, so this is likely a read error. The chain uses TRBV5-6 and TRBJ2-7; D not resolved. CDR1 is SGHDT and CDR2 is YYEEEE in the germline V gene. V lost 1 base and J 5 bases, leaving 7 bases between the germline ends. CDR3 length equals 12 residues. CDR3 nucleotide sequence: TGTGCCAGCAGCTTGTTAGAGGACGAGCAGTACTTG. It is translated as CASSLLEDEQYL.

Comments on this clonotype: It may be a read error: a sequence one base away is much more abundant. This sequence joins TRBV6-5 and TRBJ2-5, with a weak D call TRBD2 (5 bases). Per the germline V gene, CDR1 is MNHEY and CDR2 is SVGAGI. The CDR3 has 15 residues. CDR3 nucleotides: TGTGCCAGCAGTTACTCCGCGCGGATTTGGGAGACCCCGTACTTC. Residues: CASSYSARIWETPYF.

This clonotype occurred many times. J is TRBJ2-7 and V is TRBV27, with a weak D call TRBD2 (5 bases). The length of the CDR3 is 18 residues. Germline-derived CDR1 and CDR2 are MNHEY and SMNVEV (reference sequence). Trimming pared 9 bases from V and 0 bases from J, leaving 27 bases between. CDR3 nucleotide sequence: TGTGCCAGGACGATATCCCCGGTGGTAGCGCTTAGCTCCTACGAGCAGTACTTC. Translating gives CARTISPVVALSSYEQYF.

This clonotype was seen a few times. This chain joins TRBV2 and TRBJ2-2; D perhaps matches TRBD1 (5 bases). V was trimmed by 7 bases and J by 4 bases, leaving 16 bases between them. This CDR3 is built from 15 residues. Germline V gene data show CDR1 as SNHLY and CDR2 as FYNNEI. In DNA, the CDR3 is TGTGCCAGCAATCAGGGTTTCTATGGCACCGGGGAGCTGTTTTTT. This codes for CASNQGFYGTGELFF.

This clonotype came up many times. The CDR3 reads CSVDGRTFKDEQFF. The CDR3, as DNA: TGCAGCGTTGATGGCAGGACCTTTAAGGATGAGCAGTTCTTC. V is TRBV29-1 and J is TRBJ2-1, with no clear D. The CDR3 totals 14 residues. V lost 3 bases, J lost 8 bases, and 17 bases lay in between. The germline V gene has CDR1 SQVTM and CDR2 ANQGSEA.